The TCR beta chain under discussion was sequenced for a study of T cell responses to AZD1222 COVID-19 vaccine. Study-wide results and limits: Per reports, nearly half of all spike-specific TCRs target regions that are unmutated in variants.

Investigators merged groups given second doses at roughly 4 or roughly 12 weeks. Note on this clone: Its cognate antigen is unknown.

The assay was immunoSEQ multiplex PCR, and TCRdb's table has in-frame clones only and misses some. The table lists about 140,000 clones, roughly 91% of them singletons, with 6% to 7.5% in the top ten. The CDR3 extends over 15 amino acids. Looked up from germline, CDR1 is SGHDT and CDR2 is YYEEEE. Trimming cost V 4 bases and J 3 bases, with 13 bases left between them. This sequence was found in an adult who received the AZD1222 COVID-19 vaccine. V usage is TRBV5-6 and J usage is TRBJ2-2; D might be TRBD1 or TRBD2, each matching 5 bases. The sequences come from peripheral blood, collected 28 days after the second AZD1222 dose. CDR3 sequence: CASSESGTHTGELFF. Here the CDR3 DNA reads TGTGCCAGCAGCGAAAGTGGGACCCACACCGGGGAGCTGTTTTTT.